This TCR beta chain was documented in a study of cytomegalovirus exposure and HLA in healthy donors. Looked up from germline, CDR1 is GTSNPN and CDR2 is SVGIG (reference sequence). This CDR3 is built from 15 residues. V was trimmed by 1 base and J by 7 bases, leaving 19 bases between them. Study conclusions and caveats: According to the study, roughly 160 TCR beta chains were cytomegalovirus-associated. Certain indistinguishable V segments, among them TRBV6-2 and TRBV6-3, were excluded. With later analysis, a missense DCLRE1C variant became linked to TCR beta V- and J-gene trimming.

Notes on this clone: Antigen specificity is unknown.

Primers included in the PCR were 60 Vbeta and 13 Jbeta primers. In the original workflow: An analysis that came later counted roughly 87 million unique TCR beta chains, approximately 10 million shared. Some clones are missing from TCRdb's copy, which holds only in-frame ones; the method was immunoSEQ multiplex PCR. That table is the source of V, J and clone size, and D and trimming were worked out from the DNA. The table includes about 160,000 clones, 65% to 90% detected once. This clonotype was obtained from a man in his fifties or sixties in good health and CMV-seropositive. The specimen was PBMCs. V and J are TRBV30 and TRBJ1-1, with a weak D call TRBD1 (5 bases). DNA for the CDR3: TGTGCCTGGAGTGAACCTACCGCGGGGCTGATTGAAGCTTTCTTT. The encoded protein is CAWSEPTAGLIEAFF.